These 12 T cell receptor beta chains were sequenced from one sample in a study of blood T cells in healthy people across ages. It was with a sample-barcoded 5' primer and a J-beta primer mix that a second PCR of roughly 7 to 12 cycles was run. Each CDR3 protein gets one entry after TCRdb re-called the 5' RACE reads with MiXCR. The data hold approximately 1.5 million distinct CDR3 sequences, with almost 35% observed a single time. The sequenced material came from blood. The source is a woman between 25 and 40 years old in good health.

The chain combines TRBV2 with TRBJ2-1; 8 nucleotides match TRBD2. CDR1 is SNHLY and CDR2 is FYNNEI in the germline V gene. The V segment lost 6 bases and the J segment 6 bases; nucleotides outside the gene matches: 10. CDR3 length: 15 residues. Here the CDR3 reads CASRKDLAGRNEQFF. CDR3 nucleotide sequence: TGTGCCAGCAGGAAAGACTTAGCGGGACGCAATGAGCAGTTCTTC.

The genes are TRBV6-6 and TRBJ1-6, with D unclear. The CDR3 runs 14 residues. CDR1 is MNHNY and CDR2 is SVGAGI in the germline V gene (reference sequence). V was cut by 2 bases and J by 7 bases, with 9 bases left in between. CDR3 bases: TGTGCCAGCAGTTACGTGGAGGTGAATTCACCCCTCCACTTT. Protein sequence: CASSYVEVNSPLHF.

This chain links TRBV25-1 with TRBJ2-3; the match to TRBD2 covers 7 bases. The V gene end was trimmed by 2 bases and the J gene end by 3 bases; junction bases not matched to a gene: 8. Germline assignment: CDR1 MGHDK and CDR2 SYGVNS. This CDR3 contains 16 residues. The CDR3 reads CASSEQAGRGTDTQYF. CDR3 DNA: TGTGCCAGCAGTGAACAAGCGGGACGTGGTACAGATACGCAGTATTTT.

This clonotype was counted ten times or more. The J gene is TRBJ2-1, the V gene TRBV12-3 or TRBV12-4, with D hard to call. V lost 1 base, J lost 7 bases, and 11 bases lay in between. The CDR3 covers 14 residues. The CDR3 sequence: CASSLGTHSNEQFF. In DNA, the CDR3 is TGTGCCAGCAGTTTAGGGACCCATAGTAATGAGCAGTTCTTC.

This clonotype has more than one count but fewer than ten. CDR3 nucleotide sequence: TGTGCCAGCAGTGAAGCCCGTGTCCGGTTCTCCTACGAGCAGTACTTC. It encodes CASSEARVRFSYEQYF. V gene TRBV2 combines with J gene TRBJ2-7; D is uncertain. This CDR3 has 16 amino acids. CDR1 and CDR2 (germline): SNHLY, FYNNEI. Trimming removed 0 bases at V and 0 bases at J, with 12 bases between.

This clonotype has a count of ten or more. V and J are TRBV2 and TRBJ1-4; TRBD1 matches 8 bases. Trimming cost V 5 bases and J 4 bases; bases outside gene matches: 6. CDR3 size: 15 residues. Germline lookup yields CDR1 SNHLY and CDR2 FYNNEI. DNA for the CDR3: TGTGCCAGCAGTCCACAGGGGGGTGATAATGAAAAACTGTTTTTT. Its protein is CASSPQGGDNEKLFF.

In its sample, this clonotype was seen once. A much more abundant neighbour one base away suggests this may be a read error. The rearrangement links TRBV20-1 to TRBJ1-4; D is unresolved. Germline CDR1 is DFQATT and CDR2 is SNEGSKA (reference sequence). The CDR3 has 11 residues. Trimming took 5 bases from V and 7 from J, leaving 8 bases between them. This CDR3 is CSAWVSEKLFF. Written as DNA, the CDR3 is TGCAGTGCTTGGGTATCTGAAAAACTGTTTTTT.

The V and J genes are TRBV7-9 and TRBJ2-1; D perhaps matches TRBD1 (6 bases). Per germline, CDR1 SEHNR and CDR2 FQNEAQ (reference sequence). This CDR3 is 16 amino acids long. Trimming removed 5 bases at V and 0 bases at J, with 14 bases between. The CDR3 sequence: CASSPYRDPSYNEQFF. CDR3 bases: TGTGCCAGCAGCCCCTACAGGGATCCCTCCTACAATGAGCAGTTCTTC.

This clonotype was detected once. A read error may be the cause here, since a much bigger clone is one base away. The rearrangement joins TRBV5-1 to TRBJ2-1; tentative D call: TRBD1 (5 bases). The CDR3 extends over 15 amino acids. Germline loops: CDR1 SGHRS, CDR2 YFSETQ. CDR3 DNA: TGCGCCAGCGCCCTCTCCCAGGGCGATTACAGTGAGCAGTTCTTC. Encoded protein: CASALSQGDYSEQFF.

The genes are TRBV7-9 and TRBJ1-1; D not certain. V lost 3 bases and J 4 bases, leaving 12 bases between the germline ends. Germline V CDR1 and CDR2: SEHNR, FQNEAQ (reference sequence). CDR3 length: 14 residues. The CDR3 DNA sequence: TGTGCCAGCAGCTTTCATACGGATATCACTGAAGCTTTCTTT. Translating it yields CASSFHTDITEAFF.

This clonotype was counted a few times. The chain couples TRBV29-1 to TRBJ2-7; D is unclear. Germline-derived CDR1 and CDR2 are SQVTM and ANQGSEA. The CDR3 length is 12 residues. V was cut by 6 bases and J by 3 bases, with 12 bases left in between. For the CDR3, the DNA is TGCAGCGTCGAGATACAACGCTACGAGCAGTACTTC. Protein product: CSVEIQRYEQYF.

CDR3 amino acids: CASSFLDIMNTEAFF. CDR3 DNA: TGTGCCAGCAGCTTCTTAGATATCATGAACACTGAAGCTTTCTTT. The chain carries TRBV7-9 and TRBJ1-1; D call uncertain. The CDR3 length is 15 residues. Germline loops: CDR1 SEHNR, CDR2 FQNEAQ (reference sequence). The V gene lost 3 bases and the J gene lost 0 bases, with 11 bases spanning the gap.